This is a list of T cell receptor beta chains from one sample in a study of beta chain features in type 1 diabetes. TCRdb keeps only in-frame clones here, not all; method: immunoSEQ multiplex PCR. The data hold almost 350,000 clones, with around 8% observed a single time. The sequencing sample was made of central memory CD4+ T cells from blood. Receptors originate from a woman younger than 35 in good health. CDR3s include the opening cysteine and the closing phenylalanine or tryptophan. A D gene is named only where the DNA matches it firmly. Rows may omit the clone size; those that give it use once, few, many or a size class.

d_call	v_call	clone_size	j_call	cdr3_nt	cdr3_aa
.	TRBV19	few	TRBJ2-5	TGTGCCAGCGCCGGGACCCCGGAGACCCAGTACTTC	CASAGTPETQYF
.	TRBV10-3	many	TRBJ2-3	TGTGCCATCAGTGTAAGCACAGATACGCAGTATTTT	CAISVSTDTQYF
.	TRBV10-3	few	TRBJ2-3	TGTGCCATCCGGAAAGGCCTAAACACAGATACGCAGTATTTT	CAIRKGLNTDTQYF
TRBD1	TRBV5-1	few	TRBJ2-5	TGCGCCAGCAGCCTAGGACAGGGTTTGGAGACCCAGTACTTC	CASSLGQGLETQYF
TRBD1	TRBV15	few	TRBJ2-1	TGTGCCACCAGCAGAGGTATCGGACAGGGAATCACCTACAATGAGCAGTTCTTC	CATSRGIGQGITYNEQFF
.	TRBV13	many	TRBJ2-5	TGTGCCAGCAGCTTTCTGACGGAGCAAGAGACCCAGTACTTC	CASSFLTEQETQYF
TRBD2	TRBV10-3	.	TRBJ2-1	TGTGCCATCAGACAGACTAGCGGGAGTCCAAATGAGCAGTTCTTC	CAIRQTSGSPNEQFF
.	TRBV11-2	few	TRBJ2-2	TGTGCCAGCGGGATGAACACCGGGGAGCTGTTTTTT	CASGMNTGELFF
TRBD2	TRBV5-1	many	TRBJ2-2	TGCGCCAGCGTGGCGGGAGTCGCTTCTTCGAACACCGGGGAGCTGTTTTTT	CASVAGVASSNTGELFF
.	TRBV7-9	many	TRBJ2-3	TGTGCCAGCAGCTCGGCGGGGCGCACAGATACGCAGTATTTT	CASSSAGRTDTQYF
.	TRBV6-1	few	TRBJ2-7	TGTGCCACCTACCCGGGGGCGGGCGAGCAGTACTTC	CATYPGAGEQYF
TRBD2	TRBV28	few	TRBJ2-7	TGTGCCAGCAGTTTCCCCACCTTGACTAGCGGGAGTCCCTACGAGCAGTACTTC	CASSFPTLTSGSPYEQYF
TRBD2	TRBV11-2	.	TRBJ2-5	TGTGCCAGCAGCCTCCGGGCGCGGGAGGGAGAGACCCAGTACTTC	CASSLRAREGETQYF
.	TRBV5-6	few	TRBJ1-3	TGTGCCAGCAGCTCCAGGGGATATGGAAACACCATATATTTT	CASSSRGYGNTIYF
TRBD1	TRBV2	few	TRBJ1-2	TGTGCCAGCAGTCTGACAGGGCTCTATGGCTACACCTTC	CASSLTGLYGYTF
TRBD2	TRBV28	.	TRBJ2-2	TGTGCCAGCAGTTTGCAATCTAGCGGGAGATTTGACACCGGGGAGCTGTTTTTT	CASSLQSSGRFDTGELFF
.	TRBV6-8	.	TRBJ2-5	TGTGCCAGCCCCGCCGGAAACGGGAGCGTATCCCCAGAGACCCAGTACTTC	CASPAGNGSVSPETQYF
.	TRBV28	.	TRBJ2-5	TGTGCCAGCAGTAGGGGGGCGGAGACCCAGTACTTC	CASSRGAETQYF
.	TRBV6-5	few	TRBJ2-5	TGTGCCAGCAGTCCTGGAGCCCAAGAGACCCAGTACTTC	CASSPGAQETQYF
TRBD2	TRBV14	.	TRBJ2-2	TGTGCCAGCAGCCGATTGACTAGCGCCCCCGGGGAGCTGTTTTTT	CASSRLTSAPGELFF